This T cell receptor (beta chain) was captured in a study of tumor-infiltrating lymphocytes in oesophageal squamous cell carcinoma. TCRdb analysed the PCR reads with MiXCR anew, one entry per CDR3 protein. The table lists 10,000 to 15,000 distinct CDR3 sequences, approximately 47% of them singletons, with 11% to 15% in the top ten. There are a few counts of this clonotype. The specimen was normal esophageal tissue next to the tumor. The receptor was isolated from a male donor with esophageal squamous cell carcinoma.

CDR3 in amino acids: CASSLGYGRGEQYF. CDR3 coding DNA: TGTGCCAGCAGCTTAGGGTACGGACGCGGCGAGCAGTACTTC. V and J are TRBV7-9 and TRBJ2-5; D is unclear. The assigned J gene may be wrong: the sequence end matches TRBJ2-7 better. The CDR3 is made up of 14 amino acids. Germline CDR1 SEHNR, CDR2 FQNEAQ (reference sequence).